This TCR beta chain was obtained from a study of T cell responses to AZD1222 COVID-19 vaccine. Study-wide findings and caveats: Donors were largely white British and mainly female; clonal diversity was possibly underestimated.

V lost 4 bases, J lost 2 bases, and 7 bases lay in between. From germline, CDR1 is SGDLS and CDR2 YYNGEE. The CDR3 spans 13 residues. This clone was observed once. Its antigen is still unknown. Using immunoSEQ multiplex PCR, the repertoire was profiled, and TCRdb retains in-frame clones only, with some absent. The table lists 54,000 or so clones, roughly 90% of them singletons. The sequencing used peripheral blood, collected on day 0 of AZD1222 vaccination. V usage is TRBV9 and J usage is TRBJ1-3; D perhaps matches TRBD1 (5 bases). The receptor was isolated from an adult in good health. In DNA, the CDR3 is TGTGCCAGCAGCCCGGGACCTGGAAACACCATATATTTT. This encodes CASSPGPGNTIYF.